The 13 T cell receptor beta chains below were found in one sample sequenced in a study of T-cell reconstitution after alpha-beta-depleted transplantation in children. Preparation of the TCRbeta library used unique molecular identifiers. Using its own MiXCR run on the PCR reads, TCRdb lists one record per CDR3 protein. The table lists about 400,000 distinct CDR3 sequences, over 20% of them singletons. Sequenced here: PBMCs from the stem cell graft donor, sampled from the stem cell graft. The receptors shown here come from a human donor who donated a stem cell graft to a child with acute myeloid leukemia.

The sample holds a few counts of this clonotype. This chain connects TRBV12-3 or TRBV12-4 to TRBJ2-3, with 15 bases aligning to TRBD2. V lost 5 bases, J lost 7 bases, and 10 bases stayed unmatched. CDR3 length: 17 amino acids. The DNA for the CDR3 is TGTGCCAGCAGTATCGGACTAGCGGGAGGGCTGGGGAATACGCAGTATTTT. Its protein is CASSIGLAGGLGNTQYF.

This chain links TRBV6-5 with TRBJ1-2, with D perhaps TRBD1 (6 bases). CDR1 MNHEY and CDR2 SVGAGI come from the germline V gene. V dropped 0 bases and J dropped 2 bases, with 13 bases sitting between them. CDR3 length: 16 residues. The CDR3 is CASSYSIQGLNYGYTF. The CDR3 DNA is TGTGCCAGCAGTTACTCGATTCAGGGGTTGAACTATGGCTACACCTTC.

This clonotype came up a few times. The chain recombines TRBV12-3 or TRBV12-4 with TRBJ2-4; D not certain. The CDR3 contains 15 residues. Trimming took off 4 bases at V and 1 base at J, with 11 bases between the two ends. CDR3 nucleotide sequence: TGTGCCAGCAGTTATGTCGGTAGGGCCAAAAACATTCAGTACTTC. Translated, it gives CASSYVGRAKNIQYF.

This clonotype was counted only a few times. The gene calls are TRBV12-3 or TRBV12-4 and TRBJ1-1; D is undetermined. The V and J ends lost 10 bases and 10 bases respectively, with 22 bases between them. The CDR3 sequence is 13 residues long. CDR3 nucleotide sequence: TGTGCCACCTCTGATGAAGGGCTGTTGTTAGCTTTCTTT. Translated: CATSDEGLLLAFF.

The V gene is TRBV20-1, the J gene TRBJ1-5; D is possibly TRBD1 (5 bases). Trimming removed 3 bases at V and 6 bases at J, with 18 bases between. Germline lookup yields CDR1 DFQATT and CDR2 SNEGSKA (reference sequence). The CDR3 is 15 amino acids. CDR3 loop: CSASYIARVRQPQHF. The CDR3 region has the DNA TGCAGTGCTAGTTATATAGCCAGGGTGCGTCAGCCCCAGCATTTT.

This clonotype was counted only a few times. The rearrangement joins TRBV7-8 to TRBJ2-1; perhaps TRBD1 as D (5 bases). This CDR3 comprises 17 residues. In germline, CDR1 is SGHVS, CDR2 FQNEAQ. The ends were cut back, 7 bases at V and 5 bases at J, with 24 bases in the middle. The DNA for the CDR3 is TGTGCCAGCACCCTACACAACCAGGGTACCCTTAACAATGAGCAGTTCTTC. Amino acids: CASTLHNQGTLNNEQFF.

This clonotype was picked up many times. This chain joins TRBV20-1 and TRBJ2-3; TRBD2 matches 7 bases. V lost 3 bases to trimming and J lost 8 bases; unmatched junction nucleotides: 5. The germline V gene has CDR1 DFQATT and CDR2 SNEGSKA (reference sequence). The CDR3 is 12 amino acids. CDR3 in amino acids: CSASGRISTQYF. The CDR3 nucleotides are TGCAGTGCTAGCGGGAGGATCAGTACGCAGTATTTT.

A word on this clonotype: A much larger clone sits a single nucleotide away, making a read error possible. The chain combines TRBV20-1 with TRBJ2-7, with a weak D call TRBD1 (5 bases). CDR3 length equals 13 residues. The germline V gene has CDR1 DFQATT and CDR2 SNEGSKA (reference sequence). The CDR3 spells CSAEPVGRAEEYF. CDR3 nucleotides: TGCAGTGCGGAGCCTGTGGGGCGAGCCGAGGAGTACTTC.

In this sample, this clonotype turned up many times. The rearrangement uses TRBV7-9 and TRBJ1-2, with D possibly being TRBD1 (6 bases). Germline V gene lookup returns CDR1 SEHNR and CDR2 FQNEAQ (reference sequence). The CDR3 loop spans 15 amino acids. Trimming shortened V by 0 bases and J by 4 bases, and 12 bases separated the two germline ends. CDR3 residues: CASSLARQDAYGYTF. The CDR3 DNA sequence: TGTGCCAGCAGCTTAGCGCGACAGGACGCCTATGGCTACACCTTC.

This clonotype came up a few times. The genes are TRBV12-3 or TRBV12-4 and TRBJ2-2; 7 nucleotides align to TRBD1. The CDR3 contains 15 residues. V lost 6 bases to trimming and J lost 3 bases; unmatched junction nucleotides: 7. CDR3 loop: CASRPGTDYTGELFF. CDR3 in DNA: TGTGCCAGCAGGCCCGGGACAGATTACACCGGGGAGCTGTTTTTT.

The sample holds many counts of this clonotype. The V gene is TRBV7-6, the J gene TRBJ2-1; 9 bases are shared with TRBD2. The ends lost 6 bases at V and 3 bases at J; junction bases unmatched: 3. CDR1 and CDR2 (germline): SGHVS, FNYEAQ. The CDR3 contains 14 residues. The chain's CDR3 is CASSVAGDYNEQFF. The CDR3 DNA follows: TGTGCCAGCAGTGTAGCGGGGGACTACAATGAGCAGTTCTTC.

The chain recombines TRBV20-1 with TRBJ1-1, with TRBD1 identical over 9 bases. Germline V lookup: CDR1 DFQATT, CDR2 SNEGSKA (reference sequence). V dropped 6 bases and J dropped 5; count of bases not matched to a gene: 7. The CDR3 is 13 amino acids. This chain's CDR3 is CSAAGTGLTEAFF. The CDR3 DNA sequence: TGCAGTGCAGCCGGGACAGGGCTGACTGAAGCTTTCTTT.

V usage is TRBV5-1 and J usage is TRBJ2-2; D is unclear. Trimming removed 4 bases at V and 3 bases at J, with 4 bases between. CDR3 size: 12 residues. Germline CDR1 is SGHRS and CDR2 is YFSETQ. CDR3 in amino acids: CASSVYTGELFF. The DNA of the CDR3 is TGCGCCAGCAGCGTTTACACCGGGGAGCTGTTTTTT.